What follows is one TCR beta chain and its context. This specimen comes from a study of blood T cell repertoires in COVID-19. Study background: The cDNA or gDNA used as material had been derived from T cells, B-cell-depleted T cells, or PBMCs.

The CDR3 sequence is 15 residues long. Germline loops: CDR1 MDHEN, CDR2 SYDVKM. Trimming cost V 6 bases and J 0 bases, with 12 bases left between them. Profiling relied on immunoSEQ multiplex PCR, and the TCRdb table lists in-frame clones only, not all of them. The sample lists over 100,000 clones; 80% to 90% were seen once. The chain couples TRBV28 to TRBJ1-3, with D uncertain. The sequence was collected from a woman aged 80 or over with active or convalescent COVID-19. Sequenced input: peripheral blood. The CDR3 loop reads CASSLAQISGNTIYF. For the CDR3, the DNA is TGTGCCAGCAGCCTAGCCCAAATCTCTGGAAACACCATATATTTT.